The entry below describes one T cell receptor beta chain. Its antigen is still unknown. The record originates from a study of CD8 T cells in Susac syndrome. The CDR3 runs to 11 residues. The V gene lost 9 bases and the J gene lost 1 base, with 3 bases spanning the gap. From germline, CDR1 is KGHDR and CDR2 SFDVKD. TCR beta sequencing was performed on blood CD8+ and CD4+ T cells. The CD8+ and CD4+ T cells were negatively isolated, with the TEMRA cells enriched by FACS. General study results and limits: As acknowledged by the study, its TCR sequencing and HLA analysis included a relatively small number of individuals.

RNA in amounts of roughly 0.5 to 1 ug was reverse transcribed with random hexamers. Amplification of TCR beta CDR3 used immunoSEQ multiplex PCR across 54 Vbeta and 13 Jbeta. MiXCR was run by TCRdb on the immunoSEQ multiplex PCR reads, yielding one entry per CDR3 protein. The table shows some 200,000 distinct CDR3 sequences, with over 90% occurring only once. The chain uses TRBV24-1 and TRBJ2-1; no clear D gene. The sample consisted of CD4+ T cells from PBMCs. The clonotype originates from a human donor with multiple sclerosis. CDR3 bases: TGTGCCACCCAATCCTACAATGAGCAGTTCTTC. Protein sequence: CATQSYNEQFF.